This TCR beta chain derives from a study of identical twins' blood T cells. Whole-study context: Around 50 million reads came from about 12 libraries, six alpha, six beta.

This CDR3 comprises 13 residues. V was clipped by 4 bases and J by 0 bases, with 9 bases between them. The germline V gene has CDR1 SQVTM and CDR2 ANQGSEA. This clonotype showed up just a few times. TCR cDNA libraries were made from RNA using a previously described, modified protocol. Under the authors' procedure: Each donor had about 100,000 to nearly 550,000 clonotypes. TCRdb itself ran the 5' RACE reads through MiXCR, one entry per CDR3 protein. TCRdb, not the original authors, processed these V and J calls. The sample consists of around 380,000 distinct CDR3 sequences, under 30% of them appearing once.

Sequenced sample: PBMCs. The V and J genes are TRBV29-1 and TRBJ1-1, with D hard to call. This TCR derives from a woman aged 18-55 years in good health. CDR3 bases: TGCAGCGTTGCCGAGCCCCTGAACACTGAAGCTTTCTTT. It specifies CSVAEPLNTEAFF.